Listed below are T cell receptor beta chains from one sample, sequenced in a study of CD8+CD57+ T cells in acquired aplastic anemia. TCRdb reprocessed the reads via MiXCR and lists one record per CDR3 protein. The sample consists of a few hundred thousand distinct CDR3 sequences, over 55% of them appearing once. Sample: sorted CD4+, CD8+, or CD8+CD57+ T cells (not recorded which) from PBMCs. Receptor source: a human donor in good health. Both conserved end residues are trimmed from each CDR3.

>TRBV20-1
SARGDRGRAAYEQY
>TRBV5-5
ASSLTGTSHGYT
>TRBV24-1
ATSDGTGGQYYGYT
>TRBV29-1
SGMTGNTEAF
>TRBV7-9
ASSLAGVPGNIQY
>TRBV7-2
ASSPVTSSYNEQF
>TRBV10-2
ASSEASGLTSYEQY
>TRBV7-9
ASSLQDTQY
>TRBV19
ASSIVSLTGRGNTGAF
>TRBV20-1
SARAGSAQETQY
>TRBV16
ASSQGQGNEQY
>TRBV20-1
SAREDGNNSPLH
>TRBV11-2
ASSLEGHVPYEQY
>TRBV14
ASSQLAGGEQY
>TRBV11-2
ANSLDPVETYGYT
>TRBV20-1
SARATGGFVETQY
>TRBV19
ASTFNYGYT
>TRBV27
ASSWDRGDSPLH
>TRBV4-3
ASSQGLSGGDQPQH
>TRBV12-3/TRBV12-4
ASSWLGGNEQF
>TRBV9
ASSVGSSGSGNTIY
>TRBV5-1
ASSLEGDYGYT
>TRBV11-2
ASSSPRQGGGYT
>TRBV15
ATSEGNSNQPQH
>TRBV6-5
ASSEVVRADEKLF
>TRBV20-1
SARVMSDFPYEQY
>TRBV7-9
ASSLAIQGAQY
>TRBV10-3
AIKTSGSAYEQY
>TRBV10-3
AIKETGTSGRTGELF
>TRBV7-6
ASSSGTGALWNTGELF
>TRBV19
ASRWKGGGTEAF
>TRBV29-1
SVRATHYVQY
>TRBV7-3
ASSLYGLAGSSGELF
>TRBV27
ASSLSRTGASYEQY
>TRBV5-1
ASSLRPGGTGELF
>TRBV4-1
ASSQEGLAVSYNEQF
>TRBV10-1
ASSEFSGNTIY
>TRBV20-1
SARVSGRNTGELF
>TRBV20-1
SAHPASPYEQY
>TRBV7-9
ASQTTGTSNIGELF
>TRBV2
ASATVPWGGEAF
>TRBV6-1
ASTSTSATDTQY
>TRBV7-8
ASSLGTGRATEAF
>TRBV7-7
ASSLAPGQGALSFSETQY
>TRBV7-3
ASSLVGGNHYGYT
>TRBV27
ASSSSAGRTKETQY
>TRBV6-5
ASSPDRACIIYEQY
>TRBV2
ASSVGHQETQY
>TRBV6-1
ASLVGVYSNQPQH
>TRBV19
ATQGGRGSYNEQF
>TRBV7-2
ASSPLGGYNEQF
>TRBV20-1
SAPWGGWNEKLF
>TRBV5-6
ASSFRQQLLTQH
>TRBV4-1
ASSQAGISEKLF
>TRBV5-1
ASSLEGLSTGEQETQY
>TRBV7-6
ASSLDEVGSSYEQY